This passage covers 24 T cell receptor beta chains from one sample sequenced in a study of T cells expressing NK-cell markers. TCRdb reanalyzed the 5' RACE reads, giving one entry per CDR3 protein sequence and no DNA. This sample contains some 140,000 distinct CDR3 sequences. Input material: blood T cells: a sorted CD56 or NKG2C T cell subset, CD4+ or CD8+ T cells, or bulk PBMC T cells (not recorded which). Every receptor here comes from a woman aged 45 to 65 in good health.

The CDR3 sequence is CASSLGGRRTDTQYF. The V call is TRBV5-4, the J call TRBJ2-3; TCRdb returns TRBD2, unconfirmable since there is no DNA. Germline CDR1 is SGHNT and CDR2 is YYREEE (reference sequence). CDR3 length: 15 residues.

This sequence joins TRBV4-1 and TRBJ1-1; TCRdb gives TRBD1 as the D gene, but with no DNA this cannot be confirmed. Germline lookup yields CDR1 MGHRA and CDR2 YSYEKL. This CDR3 has 16 amino acids. CDR3 sequence reads: CASSQTQGASWTEAFF.

The rearrangement uses TRBV7-9 and TRBJ2-1; absent DNA, TCRdb's TRBD1 call cannot be checked. The CDR3 runs 13 residues. Germline V lookup: CDR1 SEHNR, CDR2 FQNEAQ (reference sequence). The CDR3 sequence: CASSSRAENEQFF. Variable domain in full (rest from reference TRBV7-9 and TRBJ2-1): DTGVSQNPRHKITKRGQNVTFRCDPISEHNRLYWYRQTLGQGPEFLTYFQNEAQLEKSRLLSDRFSAERPKGSFSTLEIQRTEQGDSAMYLCASSSRAENEQFFGPGTRLTVL.

This sequence joins TRBV9 and TRBJ2-1; TCRdb designates TRBD2, a call that cannot be tested without DNA. Germline-derived CDR1 and CDR2 are SGDLS and YYNGEE. The CDR3 is 14 amino acids. CDR3: CASSTLGLADEQFF.

This chain links TRBV11-2 with TRBJ2-1. This CDR3 is built from 16 residues. The germline V gene has CDR1 SGHAT and CDR2 FQNNGV. CDR3 sequence reads: CASSLSRRYPNNEQFF.

The rearrangement uses TRBV27 and TRBJ2-2; TCRdb picks TRBD2, but there is no DNA to check that call. This CDR3 region has 16 residues. Germline V gives CDR1 MNHEY, CDR2 SMNVEV (reference sequence). CDR3 residues: CASSPGGAGNTGELFF.

The chain employs TRBV3-1 and TRBJ2-3. This CDR3 has 16 amino acids. In germline, CDR1 is LGHDT, CDR2 YNNKEL (reference sequence). The CDR3 sequence is CASSQGMSRNTDTQYF.

The CDR3 spells CASSPSVEQFF. The V gene is TRBV6-6, the J gene TRBJ2-1; TCRdb gives TRBD2 as the D gene, but with no DNA this cannot be confirmed. The CDR3 contains 11 residues. Germline V gives CDR1 MNHNY, CDR2 SVGAGI (reference sequence).

V gene TRBV20-1 combines with J gene TRBJ2-2; TCRdb's D gene call, TRBD2, goes unchecked for lack of DNA. Germline V CDR1 and CDR2: DFQATT, SNEGSKA (reference sequence). The CDR3 is 17 residues long. CDR3: CSARDLAGGPQTGELFF.

V and J are TRBV7-3 and TRBJ2-1; TCRdb indicates TRBD1, and absent DNA this call remains unverified. This CDR3 is built from 12 residues. The V gene's germline CDR1 is SGHTA and CDR2 FQGTGA. The CDR3 sequence is CASSHNGGEQFF. Full variable domain (rest looked up from reference TRBV7-3 and TRBJ2-1): GAGVSQTPSNKVTEKGKYVELRCDPISGHTALYWYRQSLGQGPEFLIYFQGTGAADDSGLPNDRFFAVRPEGSVSTLKIQRTERGDSAVYLCASSHNGGEQFFGPGTRLTVL.

The chain recombines TRBV9 with TRBJ2-3; the D call of TRBD1 rests on TCRdb alone, since no DNA is present to check it. The CDR3 totals 15 residues. The germline CDR1 and CDR2 sequences are SGDLS and YYNGEE. The CDR3 loop reads CASSVGQGLTDTQYF.

The chain recombines TRBV2 with TRBJ2-7; the D call from TCRdb, TRBD1, cannot be confirmed without DNA. The CDR3 runs to 14 residues. Germline loops: CDR1 SNHLY, CDR2 FYNNEI. CDR3 protein: CASSLTGNSYEQYF. Combining the CDR3 with reference TRBV2 and TRBJ2-7 gives the whole variable domain EPEVTQTPSHQVTQMGQEVILRCVPISNHLYFYWYRQILGQKVEFLVSFYNNEISEKSEIFDDQFSVERPDGSNFTLKIRSTKLEDSAMYFCASSLTGNSYEQYFGPGTRLTVT.

The rearrangement links TRBV4-2 to TRBJ2-1; no DNA is available, so the TRBD1 call from TCRdb remains unchecked. The germline V gene has CDR1 LGHNA and CDR2 YNFKEQ. CDR3 length equals 14 residues. The CDR3 sequence: CASSQGGEGNEQFF.

The chain is built from TRBV29-1 and TRBJ2-1. The CDR3 contains 14 residues. Germline-derived CDR1 and CDR2 are SQVTM and ANQGSEA. CDR3 sequence: CSVPDRRPYNEQFF.

This chain's CDR3 is CATSRDKRTTSTDTQYF. The gene calls are TRBV15 and TRBJ2-3; TCRdb names TRBD1, which stays unverified in the absence of DNA. Per germline, CDR1 LNHNV and CDR2 YYDKDF (reference sequence). CDR3 length: 17 residues.

The J gene is TRBJ1-1, the V gene TRBV6-2 or TRBV6-3. In germline, CDR1 is MNHEY, CDR2 SVGEGT. This CDR3 is built from 11 residues. CDR3 sequence: CASSPDRGAFF.

The chain uses TRBV15 and TRBJ1-5; as DNA is missing, the TRBD1 call by TCRdb cannot be tested. Germline CDR1 LNHNV, CDR2 YYDKDF (reference sequence). The CDR3 sequence is 14 residues long. The CDR3 here is CATSNGGVGQPQHF.

The V call is TRBV15, the J call TRBJ2-7; with no DNA, the TCRdb D assignment of TRBD1 cannot be verified. This CDR3 has 15 amino acids. Germline CDR1 LNHNV, CDR2 YYDKDF (reference sequence). The CDR3 spells CATSRDRGPSGEQYF.

This rearrangement joins TRBV12-5 to TRBJ2-1; absent DNA, TCRdb's TRBD2 call cannot be checked. The germline CDR1 and CDR2 sequences are LGHNT and FRNRAP. This CDR3 is 14 amino acids long. The CDR3 sequence is CASSPLAGVAEQFF.

This chain connects TRBV4-1 to TRBJ2-5; lacking DNA, the TRBD1 call made by TCRdb goes unchecked. The V gene's germline CDR1 is MGHRA and CDR2 YSYEKL. CDR3 size: 16 residues. CDR3 protein: CASSPGRGREQETQYF.

The rearrangement uses TRBV24-1 and TRBJ1-5; no DNA is available, so the TRBD1 call from TCRdb remains unchecked. The V gene's germline CDR1 is KGHDR and CDR2 SFDVKD. This CDR3 is built from 15 residues. The CDR3 here is CATSDSRQGNQPQHF.

This chain connects TRBV2 to TRBJ1-1. Germline assignment: CDR1 SNHLY and CDR2 FYNNEI. The CDR3 length is 14 residues. CDR3 residues: CASSEDTMNTEAFF.

The chain links TRBV6-2 or TRBV6-3 to TRBJ2-1; TCRdb's D gene call, TRBD2, goes unchecked for lack of DNA. Germline assignment: CDR1 MNHEY and CDR2 SVGEGT. The CDR3 spans 16 residues. CDR3 sequence reads: CASSKTGLASGYEQFF.

This rearrangement joins TRBV14 to TRBJ2-4. CDR1 and CDR2 from the germline V gene are SGHDN and FVKESK. The length of the CDR3 is 13 residues. The CDR3 loop is CASSQGRVNIQYF.